This T cell receptor beta chain was identified in a study of control samples from healthy donors and cancer patients. CDR3 length: 17 amino acids. Measured with immunoSEQ multiplex PCR; TCRdb has only the in-frame clones, and not every one. The sample lists 170,000 or so clones; 90% to 95% were seen once. The source material was blood. This clonotype was sampled from a woman between 18 and 29 years old in good health. The chain combines TRBV7-5 with TRBJ2-3; TRBD2 is taken as the D call from the table, unchecked against the DNA. TRBV7-5 is flagged as a pseudogene. The CDR3 reads CARMGTSGGGMADTQYF. As DNA, the CDR3 is TGTGCCAGAATGGGGACTTCGGGTGGGGGTATGGCAGATACGCAGTATTTT.